A single sample gave rise to the 23 T cell receptor beta chains below, sequenced in a study of shared T cell receptors in the human thymus. Profiling relied on immunoSEQ multiplex PCR, and the TCRdb table lists in-frame clones only, not all of them. Of about 500,000 clones listed, around 78% are singletons. This sample was also put to use in a study of human thymus T cells.

The sample taken for sequencing was thymocytes. These receptors all stem from a boy younger than two with a congenital heart defect.

V usage is TRBV14 and J usage is TRBJ2-2; D ambiguous. This CDR3 spans 11 amino acids. The V end was cut by 5 bases, the J end by 5 bases, with 3 bases between. CDR1 and CDR2 (germline): SGHDN, FVKESK. CDR3 DNA sequence: TGTGCCAGCAGCTCAACCGGGGAGCTGTTTTTT. Encoded protein: CASSSTGELFF.

The V call is TRBV11-3, the J call TRBJ2-5; 14 nucleotides align to TRBD2. The CDR3 length is 19 residues. V lost 4 bases to trimming and J lost 4 bases; unmatched junction nucleotides: 14. Germline CDR1 is SGHNT and CDR2 is YENEEA. The CDR3 reads CASSSRLAGGPRSVETQYF. The DNA of the CDR3 is TGTGCCAGCAGCTCCCGACTAGCGGGAGGGCCGCGTTCCGTAGAGACCCAGTACTTC.

The chain links TRBV7-2 to TRBJ1-4; 7 positions match TRBD1. Germline V lookup: CDR1 SGHTA, CDR2 FQGNSA. V dropped 2 bases and J dropped 6; count of bases not matched to a gene: 6. The CDR3 has 15 amino acids. The CDR3 protein is CASSLLGQGDEKLFF. The CDR3 nucleotides are TGTGCCAGCAGCTTATTGGGCCAGGGGGATGAAAAACTGTTTTTT.

The CDR3 nucleotides read TGTGCCAGCAGTGCGACCGGGACAGGGAAAGAGACCCAGTACTTC. Amino acid sequence: CASSATGTGKETQYF. The gene calls are TRBV6-4 and TRBJ2-5; 9 bases map to TRBD1. The CDR3 runs to 15 residues. CDR1 is MRHNA, CDR2 SNTAGT, per germline. V lost 4 bases, J lost 3 bases, and 6 bases stayed unmatched.

J is TRBJ1-2 and V is TRBV7-9, with 7 positions matching TRBD1. This CDR3 region has 16 residues. Germline assignment: CDR1 SEHNR and CDR2 FQNEAQ (reference sequence). J gave up 2 bases and V 1 base, and 7 bases lay outside the gene matches. For the CDR3, the DNA is TGTGCCAGCAGCTTAGAGACAGGGAAAGGGAACTATGGCTACACCTTC. This encodes CASSLETGKGNYGYTF.

The CDR3 spells CASSLAVRGPRGRNEQFF. The CDR3 bases are TGCGCCAGCAGCTTGGCCGTGAGGGGGCCGAGGGGGCGTAATGAGCAGTTCTTC. The V and J genes are TRBV5-1 and TRBJ2-1; TRBD1 aligns across 7 bases. The J segment lost 7 bases and the V segment lost 0 bases, leaving 16 bases of the junction unmatched. The CDR3 length is 18 residues. Germline-derived CDR1 and CDR2 are SGHRS and YFSETQ.

This clone was detected only once. The J gene is TRBJ2-1, the V gene TRBV18; 12 bases fit TRBD1. V was clipped by 3 bases and J by 8 bases; unmatched bases: 2. The germline CDR1 and CDR2 sequences are KGHSH and LQKENI. The CDR3 is 14 residues long. The CDR3 spells CASSPGTGGDEQFF. CDR3 nucleotide sequence: TGTGCCAGCTCACCCGGGACAGGGGGCGATGAGCAGTTCTTC.

This chain connects TRBV5-1 to TRBJ2-5; weak D call: TRBD2 (5 bases). V was clipped by 5 bases and J by 0 bases, with 26 bases between them. This CDR3 is 19 amino acids long. The germline gives CDR1 SGHRS, CDR2 YFSETQ. CDR3 DNA: TGCGCCAGCAGAATCGGGGTAAGGTTTATGGAGAGCTACCAAGAGACCCAGTACTTC. It translates to CASRIGVRFMESYQETQYF.

This chain uses TRBV7-2 with TRBJ2-1; tentatively, D is TRBD2 (6 bases). Germline V gives CDR1 SGHTA, CDR2 FQGNSA. V gave up 1 base and J gave up 4 bases, with 23 bases separating them. This CDR3 is built from 19 residues. CDR3 nucleotide sequence: TGTGCCAGCAGCTTAGGCGAGGCGGGAACGGAGGACCCTTACAATGAGCAGTTCTTC. Amino acid sequence: CASSLGEAGTEDPYNEQFF.

The chain recombines TRBV28 with TRBJ2-7; 7 nucleotides align to TRBD1. Per germline, CDR1 MDHEN and CDR2 SYDVKM. The CDR3 has 15 amino acids. With 6 bases clipped from V and 1 base from J, the junction kept 9 bases outside the gene matches. The CDR3 DNA is TGTGCCAGCAGCACTACAGGGGCCCAATCCTACGAGCAGTACTTC. The encoded protein is CASSTTGAQSYEQYF.

A word on this clone: The junction does not match germline at one end; this may be a read error. This chain connects TRBV6-6 to TRBJ2-7, with 8 bases matching TRBD2. The CDR3 extends over 13 amino acids. Germline V lookup: CDR1 MNHNY, CDR2 SVGAGI (reference sequence). CDR3 coding DNA: TGTGCCAGCAAAGGCGGGAGGTGTCAGGAGCAGCACTTC. Amino acids: CASKGGRCQEQHF.

Only a few counts were recorded for this clone. The V and J genes are TRBV5-1 and TRBJ1-2; D is possibly TRBD1 (6 bases). There are 14 residues in the CDR3. CDR1 SGHRS and CDR2 YFSETQ come from the germline V gene. Trimming removed 4 bases at V and 7 bases at J, with 17 bases between. Here the CDR3 reads CASSAFQGSGGYTF. CDR3 DNA sequence: TGCGCCAGCAGCGCCTTCCAGGGGTCTGGTGGCTACACCTTC.

This CDR3 is CASSLYGRGLRGEQYF. CDR3 bases: TGTGCCAGCAGCTTATACGGGAGGGGCCTTAGAGGAGAGCAGTACTTC. The gene calls are TRBV7-3 and TRBJ2-7, with TRBD2 matching over 8 bases. Germline CDR1 and CDR2: SGHTA and FQGTGA. The CDR3 contains 16 residues. V lost 2 bases to trimming and J lost 7 bases; unmatched junction nucleotides: 13.

The chain employs TRBV30 and TRBJ2-5; possible D gene TRBD2, 7 bases. The CDR3 loop spans 15 amino acids. CDR1 and CDR2 from the germline V gene are GTSNPN and SVGIG (reference sequence). Trimming took 0 bases from V and 5 from J, leaving 16 bases between them. The CDR3 loop is CAWSVLGGPGETQYF. The CDR3 DNA follows: TGTGCCTGGAGTGTACTGGGGGGGCCGGGGGAGACCCAGTACTTC. Combining the CDR3 with reference TRBV30 and TRBJ2-5 gives the whole variable domain SQTIHQWPATLVQPVGSPLSLECTVEGTSNPNLYWYRQAAGRGLQLLFYSVGIGQISSEVPQNLSASRPQDRQFILSSKKLLLSDSGFYLCAWSVLGGPGETQYFGPGTRLLVL.

The chain couples TRBV18 to TRBJ2-1; TRBD2 agrees at 7 bases. The germline V gene has CDR1 KGHSH and CDR2 LQKENI. V dropped 2 bases and J dropped 0; count of bases not matched to a gene: 7. The CDR3 is 17 residues long. CDR3 sequence (DNA): TGTGCCAGCTCACCAGGTATCGGGAGGATCTCCTACAATGAGCAGTTCTTC. Its protein product is CASSPGIGRISYNEQFF.

The DNA for the CDR3 is TGCGCCAGCAAGGGACAGCCGTTCTACGAGCAGTACTTC. It specifies CASKGQPFYEQYF. The rearrangement joins TRBV10-1 to TRBJ2-7; TRBD1 matches 7 bases. CDR3 length: 13 residues. Germline values: CDR1 WNHNN, CDR2 SYGVQD (reference sequence). V lost 7 bases and J lost 3; bases outside the gene matches: 6.

V gene TRBV29-1 combines with J gene TRBJ1-1, with TRBD1 matching 8 bases. This CDR3 is 12 amino acids long. Unmatched junction bases numbered 4, after V lost 5 bases and J lost 5 bases. Per germline, CDR1 SQVTM and CDR2 ANQGSEA. The CDR3 DNA reads TGCAGCGTTCAGCAGGGGGCTACTGAAGCTTTCTTT. This encodes CSVQQGATEAFF.

The V gene is TRBV7-8, the J gene TRBJ2-7; 11 bases agree with TRBD2. This CDR3 has 16 amino acids. Per germline, CDR1 SGHVS and CDR2 FQNEAQ. Unmatched junction bases numbered 1, after V lost 0 bases and J lost 0 bases. The CDR3 sequence is CASSLATSGASYEQYF. In nucleotides, the CDR3 is TGTGCCAGCAGCTTAGCGACTAGCGGGGCCTCCTACGAGCAGTACTTC.

The V gene is TRBV7-8, the J gene TRBJ2-1; D gene uncertain. Trimming pared 2 bases from V and 6 bases from J, leaving 14 bases between. CDR1 and CDR2 (germline): SGHVS, FQNEAQ. The CDR3 sequence is 15 residues long. CDR3 coding DNA: TGTGCCAGCAGCTTAAGGAGCGCCCACCCCAATGAGCAGTTCTTC. Translating it yields CASSLRSAHPNEQFF.

The V and J genes are TRBV5-1 and TRBJ1-2; D remains ambiguous. The V and J ends lost 1 base and 8 bases respectively, with 24 bases between them. The CDR3 loop spans 17 amino acids. Germline-derived CDR1 and CDR2 are SGHRS and YFSETQ. The CDR3 here is CASSLKSTGSVLMGYTF. In DNA form, the CDR3 reads TGCGCCAGCAGCTTGAAGTCGACCGGGAGCGTCCTAATGGGCTACACCTTC.

V gene TRBV2 combines with J gene TRBJ2-7, with D possibly being TRBD2 (6 bases). The V gene's germline CDR1 is SNHLY and CDR2 FYNNEI. The V end was cut by 7 bases, the J end by 3 bases, with 13 bases between. This CDR3 is 13 amino acids long. The CDR3 DNA is TGTGCCAGCACTCAGGAGGGATTCTACGAGCAGTACTTC. It translates to CASTQEGFYEQYF.

V gene TRBV11-2 combines with J gene TRBJ1-2, with D possibly being TRBD1 (6 bases). Trimming pared 0 bases from V and 4 bases from J, leaving 9 bases between. The CDR3 contains 14 residues. CDR1 is SGHAT, CDR2 FQNNGV, per germline. Here the CDR3 reads CASSLDRGVYGYTF. CDR3 coding DNA: TGTGCCAGCAGCTTAGACAGGGGCGTCTATGGCTACACCTTC.

The V gene is TRBV7-9, the J gene TRBJ2-1; 14 nucleotides agree with TRBD2. The CDR3 contains 16 residues. V trimming: 4 bases; J trimming: 8 bases; junction bases outside the gene matches: 7. The V gene's germline CDR1 is SEHNR and CDR2 FQNEAQ (reference sequence). The CDR3 loop reads CASSWPGLAGEYEQFF. The DNA of the CDR3 is TGTGCCAGCAGCTGGCCGGGACTAGCGGGAGAGTATGAGCAGTTCTTC.